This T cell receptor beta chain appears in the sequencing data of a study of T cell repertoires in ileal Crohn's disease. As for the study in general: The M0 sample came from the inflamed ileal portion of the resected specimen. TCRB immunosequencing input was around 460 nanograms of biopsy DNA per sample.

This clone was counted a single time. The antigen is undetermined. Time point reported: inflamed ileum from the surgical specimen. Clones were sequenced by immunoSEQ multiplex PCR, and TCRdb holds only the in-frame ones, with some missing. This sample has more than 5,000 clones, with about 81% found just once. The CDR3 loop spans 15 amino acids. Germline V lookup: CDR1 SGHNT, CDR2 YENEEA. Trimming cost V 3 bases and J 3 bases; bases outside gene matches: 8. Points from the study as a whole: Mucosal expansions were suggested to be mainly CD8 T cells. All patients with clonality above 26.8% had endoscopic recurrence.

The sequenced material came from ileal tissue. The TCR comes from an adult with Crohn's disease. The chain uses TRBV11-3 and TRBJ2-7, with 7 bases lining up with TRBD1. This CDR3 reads CASSFLTGPGYEQYF. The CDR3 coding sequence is TGTGCCAGCAGCTTCCTGACAGGGCCCGGCTACGAGCAGTACTTC. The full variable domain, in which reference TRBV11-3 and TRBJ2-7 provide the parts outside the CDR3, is EAGVVQSPRYKIIEKKQPVAFWCNPISGHNTLYWYLQNLGQGPELLIRYENEEAVDDSQLPKDRFSAERLKGVDSTLKIQPAELGDSAVYLCASSFLTGPGYEQYFGPGTRLTVT.